Presented here are 11 T cell receptor beta chains from one specimen sequenced in a study of glioma-infiltrating T cells. Using RNA template, CDR3s of TCR alpha and beta were amplified with iRepertoire arm-PCR. MiXCR, applied by TCRdb to the multiplex PCR reads, yields one record per CDR3 protein. This repertoire shows about 400,000 distinct CDR3 sequences, roughly 41% found once; its top ten account for 12%. Sequenced material: glioma tissue, nonneoplastic brain tissue, or PBMCs (not recorded which). The receptors originated from a human donor with low-grade glioma or glioblastoma, undergoing nonglioma brain surgery, or in good health (not recorded which).

This chain uses TRBV28 with TRBJ1-4; a possible D gene is TRBD1 (5 bases). CDR1 is MDHEN and CDR2 is SYDVKM in the germline V gene. V was pared by 3 bases and J by 12 bases, with 17 bases between. The CDR3 is made up of 14 amino acids. CDR3 sequence reads: CASSLMGGSEELFF. CDR3 nucleotides: TGTGCCAGCAGTTTGATGGGGGGAAGCGAAGAACTGTTTTTT. The entire variable domain, with the rest obtained from reference TRBV28 and TRBJ1-4, is as follows: DVKVTQSSRYLVKRTGEKVFLECVQDMDHENMFWYRQDPGLGLRLIYFSYDVKMKEKGDIPEGYSVSREKKERFSLILESASTNQTSMYLCASSLMGGSEELFFGSGTQLSVL.

This chain links TRBV28 with TRBJ2-1, with TRBD2 as a possible D gene (6 bases). The CDR3 has 14 residues. V lost 6 bases and J 5 bases, leaving 14 bases between the germline ends. In germline, CDR1 is MDHEN, CDR2 SYDVKM. In DNA form, the CDR3 reads TGTGCCAGCAGCTTGGCGGGACCCAACAATGAGCAGTTCTTC. Translation gives CASSLAGPNNEQFF. The complete variable domain, with remaining parts taken from reference TRBV28 and TRBJ2-1, reads DVKVTQSSRYLVKRTGEKVFLECVQDMDHENMFWYRQDPGLGLRLIYFSYDVKMKEKGDIPEGYSVSREKKERFSLILESASTNQTSMYLCASSLAGPNNEQFFGPGTRLTVL.

The chain is built from TRBV2 and TRBJ2-1, with 8 bases matching TRBD2. CDR3 length: 16 amino acids. Germline trimming cut 7 bases from V and 4 bases from J; bases unmatched to any gene: 12. Germline loops: CDR1 SNHLY, CDR2 FYNNEI. CDR3 loop: CASTRGGGRIYNEQFF. For the CDR3, the DNA is TGTGCCAGCACTCGGGGGGGAGGCCGAATTTACAATGAGCAGTTCTTC.

As concerns this clonotype: The CDR3 does not close with the conserved phenylalanine or tryptophan, likely indicating a read error. This chain uses TRBV12-3 or TRBV12-4 with TRBJ2-3; D unclear. V lost 3 bases to trimming and J lost 2 bases, with 9 bases between them. The CDR3 covers 14 residues. The CDR3 reads CASSFVTLTDTQYS. The CDR3, as DNA: TGTGCCAGCAGTTTTGTAACCCTCACAGATACGCAGTATTCT.

The chain is built from TRBV20-1 and TRBJ2-3; no clear D. Germline V CDR1 and CDR2: DFQATT, SNEGSKA (reference sequence). The CDR3 sequence is 10 residues long. CDR3 nucleotides: TGCAGCGTAGGTTCGGATACGCAGTATTTT. This gives the protein CSVGSDTQYF.

This clonotype appeared once. The CDR3 end shows no conserved phenylalanine or tryptophan, and so a read error is likely. This chain links TRBV7-9 with TRBJ1-5, with 10 bases aligning to TRBD1. The V and J ends lost 5 bases and 5 bases, in that order; junction bases with no gene match: 9. CDR3 length: 16 residues. CDR1 is SEHNR, CDR2 FQNEAQ, per germline (reference sequence). The chain's CDR3 is CASSLQDRGRDQPQHY. The CDR3 coding sequence is TGTGCCAGCAGCCTCCAGGACAGGGGGAGGGATCAGCCCCAGCATTAT.

At least ten counts were recorded for this clonotype. This chain links TRBV7-8 with TRBJ1-1; D is unresolved. The germline V and J ends were trimmed by 6 bases and 3 bases, with 5 bases remaining between them. This CDR3 region has 11 residues. Germline V CDR1 and CDR2: SGHVS, FQNEAQ. CDR3 residues: CASSLDTEAFF. The CDR3 nucleotides are TGTGCCAGCAGTCTGGACACTGAAGCTTTCTTT.

Points on this clonotype: A much larger clonotype is one base distant, so this may be a read error. The chain employs TRBV6-5 and TRBJ2-2; a possible D gene is TRBD2 (5 bases). Germline V gene lookup returns CDR1 MNHEY and CDR2 SVGAGI. The CDR3 extends over 12 amino acids. This CDR3 is CASSYFAGEMFF. CDR3 bases: TGTGCCAGCAGTTACTTCGCCGGGGAGATGTTTTTT.

This clonotype was observed a few times. The chain joins TRBV20-1 to TRBJ2-7; 10 bases agree with TRBD2. This CDR3 contains 15 residues. The germline CDR1 and CDR2 sequences are DFQATT and SNEGSKA (reference sequence). V was clipped by 3 bases and J by 7 bases; unmatched bases: 12. CDR3 region: CSASSSGSLEAEQYF. CDR3 DNA sequence: TGCAGTGCTAGTTCTAGCGGGAGCCTCGAGGCGGAGCAGTACTTC.

This chain joins TRBV24-1 and TRBJ2-1; 9 nucleotides agree with TRBD2. The germline V gene has CDR1 KGHDR and CDR2 SFDVKD. The CDR3 has 13 residues. V lost 8 bases and J lost 3; bases outside the gene matches: 1. This CDR3 is CATTAGGYNEQFF. The CDR3 DNA follows: TGTGCCACCACAGCGGGAGGCTACAATGAGCAGTTCTTC.

This clonotype was observed many times. V usage is TRBV20-1 and J usage is TRBJ1-5; D unclear. The CDR3 extends over 14 amino acids. Trimming stripped 2 bases from V and 1 base from J, with 9 bases between. CDR1 and CDR2 from the germline V gene are DFQATT and SNEGSKA (reference sequence). The CDR3 bases are TGCAGTGCTAGAATAGTGAGCAGCAATCAGCCCCAGCATTTT. Translation: CSARIVSSNQPQHF.